Following are 14 T cell receptor beta chains from one sample sequenced in a study of cytomegalovirus exposure and HLA in healthy donors. The primer mix had 60 Vbeta and 13 Jbeta primers. Produced via immunoSEQ multiplex PCR; TCRdb's table is partial and in-frame only. The data contain fewer than 250,000 clones, 75% to 80% of them singletons. Sequenced sample: PBMCs. The receptor source for this set is a woman aged 25 to 39 in good health and CMV-seropositive.

The chain is built from TRBV7-9 and TRBJ1-6; TRBD1 is a possible D gene (6 bases). V dropped 0 bases and J dropped 10 bases, with 13 bases sitting between them. The CDR3 runs to 15 residues. Germline loops: CDR1 SEHNR, CDR2 FQNEAQ (reference sequence). In nucleotides, the CDR3 is TGTGCCAGCAGCTTAGCCAGGGGTGGGGACTCACCCCTCCACTTT. Translating it yields CASSLARGGDSPLHF.

The genes are TRBV5-1 and TRBJ1-3, with D possibly being TRBD1 (5 bases). V dropped 0 bases and J dropped 7 bases, with 11 bases sitting between them. From germline, CDR1 is SGHRS and CDR2 YFSETQ. The CDR3 totals 14 residues. In nucleotides, the CDR3 is TGCGCCAGCAGCTTGGAACCAGGGCGGAACACCATATATTTT. Protein: CASSLEPGRNTIYF.

This clone was found a few times. The DNA for the CDR3 is TGTGCCAGCAGCTCTTACCCCACTAGCGGGCCCGGCTACGAGCAGTACTTC. This codes for CASSSYPTSGPGYEQYF. J is TRBJ2-7 and V is TRBV7-2, with 9 nucleotides matching TRBD2. CDR1 SGHTA and CDR2 FQGNSA come from the germline V gene. The CDR3 extends over 17 amino acids. The trim removed 4 bases at V and 3 bases at J, leaving 13 bases unmatched. Complete variable domain (other parts from reference TRBV7-2 and TRBJ2-7): GAGVSQSPSNKVTEKGKDVELRCDPISGHTALYWYRQSLGQGLEFLIYFQGNSAPDKSGLPSDRFSAERTGGSVSTLTIQRTQQEDSAVYLCASSSYPTSGPGYEQYFGPGTRLTVT.

This clone was seen a handful of times. The chain links TRBV2 to TRBJ1-5; 8 positions match TRBD1. This CDR3 has 14 residues. Germline V gene lookup returns CDR1 SNHLY and CDR2 FYNNEI. V lost 3 bases, J lost 5 bases, and 3 bases stayed unmatched. The CDR3 loop is CASSDGQGYQPQHF. CDR3 DNA sequence: TGTGCCAGCAGTGACGGACAGGGCTATCAGCCCCAGCATTTT.

The V and J genes are TRBV4-1 and TRBJ2-7, with 8 positions matching TRBD2. Germline values: CDR1 MGHRA, CDR2 YSYEKL. J lost 2 bases, V lost 6 bases, and 6 bases had no gene match. This CDR3 is built from 14 residues. In nucleotides, the CDR3 is TGCGCCAGCAGAACCCCGGGACTAGCCTACGAGCAGTACTTC. Its translation is CASRTPGLAYEQYF.

The CDR3 spells CASSQGDRLDGYTF. CDR3 DNA: TGCGCCAGCAGCCAAGGGGACAGGCTGGATGGCTACACCTTC. The chain combines TRBV4-3 with TRBJ1-2, with 8 bases that match TRBD1. The germline gives CDR1 LGHNA, CDR2 YSLEER. V shed 1 base and J 6 bases; nucleotides not matched to a gene: 4. CDR3 length: 14 amino acids.

The V gene is TRBV6-5, the J gene TRBJ1-4, with D unclear. V lost 6 bases and J lost 0, with 11 bases in between. Germline V gene data show CDR1 as MNHEY and CDR2 as SVGAGI. This CDR3 has 15 residues. The CDR3 DNA is TGTGCCAGCAGGGGCGGGGTCACAACTAATGAAAAACTGTTTTTT. Encoded protein: CASRGGVTTNEKLFF.

The rearrangement uses TRBV27 and TRBJ1-6; tentatively, D is TRBD1 (6 bases). V was shortened by 5 bases and J by 7 bases, with 18 bases between the two germline ends. Germline assignment: CDR1 MNHEY and CDR2 SMNVEV (reference sequence). The CDR3 is 16 amino acids. CDR3 bases: TGTGCCAGCAGTCCCCTCCATTCTAGGGGGAATTCACCCCTCCACTTT. Its translation: CASSPLHSRGNSPLHF.

The chain links TRBV7-9 to TRBJ2-7; 9 bases agree with TRBD2. Germline CDR1 and CDR2: SEHNR and FQNEAQ (reference sequence). V was pared by 5 bases and J by 1 base, with 9 bases of the junction left unmatched. CDR3 length: 16 residues. This CDR3 is CASSNQELAGSYEQYF. Written as DNA, the CDR3 is TGTGCCAGCAGCAATCAGGAGCTAGCGGGGTCCTACGAGCAGTACTTC.

The chain uses TRBV4-1 and TRBJ1-6; no firm D call. V was cut by 3 bases and J by 4 bases, with 16 bases left in between. The CDR3 extends over 17 amino acids. Germline CDR1 reads MGHRA; CDR2 reads YSYEKL. The CDR3 region is CASSHPPTGSYNSPLHF. The CDR3 region has the DNA TGCGCCAGCAGCCATCCTCCGACTGGGTCATATAATTCACCCCTCCACTTT.

The V gene is TRBV5-4, the J gene TRBJ2-3, with a weak D call TRBD1 (6 bases). Per the germline V gene, CDR1 is SGHNT and CDR2 is YYREEE (reference sequence). CDR3 length: 14 residues. The V end was cut by 3 bases, the J end by 5 bases, with 13 bases between. The CDR3 reads CASSSGQYVDTQYF. The CDR3 DNA follows: TGTGCCAGCAGCTCCGGACAGTATGTAGATACGCAGTATTTT.

V usage is TRBV28 and J usage is TRBJ2-7; D remains ambiguous. The V end was cut by 5 bases, the J end by 6 bases, with 14 bases between. Germline-derived CDR1 and CDR2 are MDHEN and SYDVKM. The CDR3 loop spans 13 amino acids. CDR3 loop: CASSLGLPGEQYF. DNA for the CDR3: TGTGCCAGCAGTCTTGGGCTACCTGGCGAGCAGTACTTC.

V usage is TRBV7-2 and J usage is TRBJ2-1, with 7 bases fitting TRBD2. The CDR3 contains 13 residues. CDR1 is SGHTA, CDR2 FQGNSA, per germline. Trimming cost V 5 bases and J 6 bases; bases outside gene matches: 4. In nucleotides, the CDR3 is TGTGCCAGCAGCCATGGACTAGTCAATGAGCAGTTCTTC. The encoded protein is CASSHGLVNEQFF.

This clone was seen a handful of times. At one end the junction does not follow the germline gene, possibly because of a read error. The V gene is TRBV7-7, the J gene TRBJ1-1; D is uncertain. From germline, CDR1 is SSHAT and CDR2 FNYEAQ (reference sequence). This CDR3 region has 13 residues. CDR3 protein: CASSFSENTEAFF. Here the CDR3 DNA reads TGTGCTAGCAGCTTTTCAGAGAACACTGAAGCTTTCTTT.